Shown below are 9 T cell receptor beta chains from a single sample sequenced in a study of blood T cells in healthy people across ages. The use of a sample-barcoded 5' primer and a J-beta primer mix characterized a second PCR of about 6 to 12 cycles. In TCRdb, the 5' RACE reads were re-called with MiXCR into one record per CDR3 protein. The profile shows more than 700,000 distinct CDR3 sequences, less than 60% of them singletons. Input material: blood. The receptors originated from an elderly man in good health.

The CDR3 sequence is CASSLGLTETQYF. The CDR3 nucleotides read TGCGCCAGCAGCTTGGGCCTTACAGAGACCCAGTACTTC. The rearrangement links TRBV5-1 to TRBJ2-5, with no clear D. CDR3 length: 13 amino acids. Trimming took off 0 bases at V and 4 bases at J, with 7 bases between the two ends. Per the germline V gene, CDR1 is SGHRS and CDR2 is YFSETQ.

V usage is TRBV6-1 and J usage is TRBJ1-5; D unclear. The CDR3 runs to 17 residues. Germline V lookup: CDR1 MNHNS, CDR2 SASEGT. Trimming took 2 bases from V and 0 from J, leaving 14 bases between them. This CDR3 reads CASSEKTVGYSNQPQHF. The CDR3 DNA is TGTGCCAGCAGTGAAAAAACGGTGGGTTATAGCAATCAGCCCCAGCATTTT.

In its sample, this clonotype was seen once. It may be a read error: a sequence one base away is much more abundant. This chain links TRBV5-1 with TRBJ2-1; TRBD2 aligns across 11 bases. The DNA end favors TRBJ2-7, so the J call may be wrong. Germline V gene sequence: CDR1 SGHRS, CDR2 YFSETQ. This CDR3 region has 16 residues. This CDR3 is CASSSGLAVSYNEQYF. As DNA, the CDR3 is TGCGCCAGCAGCTCGGGACTAGCGGTTTCCTACAATGAGCAGTACTTC.

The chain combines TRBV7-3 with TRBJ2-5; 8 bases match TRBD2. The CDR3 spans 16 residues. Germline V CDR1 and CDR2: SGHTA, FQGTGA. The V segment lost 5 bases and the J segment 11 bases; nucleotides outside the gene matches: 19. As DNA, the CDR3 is TGTGCCAGCAGCCTGGGACTAACGGGAGGGCCGGGTGAGCAGTACTTC. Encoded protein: CASSLGLTGGPGEQYF.

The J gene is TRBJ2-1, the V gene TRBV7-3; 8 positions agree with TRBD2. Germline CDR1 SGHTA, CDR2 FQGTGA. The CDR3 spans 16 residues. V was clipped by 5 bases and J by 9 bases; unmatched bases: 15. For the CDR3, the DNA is TGTGCCAGCAGCCTGGGACTAACGGGAGGGCCGGTTGAGCAGTTCTTC. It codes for CASSLGLTGGPVEQFF.

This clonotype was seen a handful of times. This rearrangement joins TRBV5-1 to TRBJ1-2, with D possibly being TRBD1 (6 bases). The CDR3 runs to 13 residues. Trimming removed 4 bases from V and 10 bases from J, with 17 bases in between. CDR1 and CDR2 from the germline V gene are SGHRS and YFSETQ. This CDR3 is CASSAGQFIDYTF. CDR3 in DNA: TGCGCCAGCAGCGCCGGACAGTTCATCGACTACACCTTC.

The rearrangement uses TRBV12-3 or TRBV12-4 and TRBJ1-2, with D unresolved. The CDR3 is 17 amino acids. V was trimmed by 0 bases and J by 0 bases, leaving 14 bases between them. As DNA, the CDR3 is TGTGCCAGCAGTTTAGCGTTTCTCTCAGGAGCTAACTATGGCTACACCTTC. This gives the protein CASSLAFLSGANYGYTF.

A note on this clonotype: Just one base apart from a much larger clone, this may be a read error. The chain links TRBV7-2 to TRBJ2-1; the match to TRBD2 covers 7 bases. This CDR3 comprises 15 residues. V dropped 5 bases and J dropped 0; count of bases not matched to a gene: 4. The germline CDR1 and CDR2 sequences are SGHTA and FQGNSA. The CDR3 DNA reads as TGTGCCAGCAGCGGAGCGGGGCCCTCCTACAATGAGCAGTTCTTC. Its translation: CASSGAGPSYNEQFF. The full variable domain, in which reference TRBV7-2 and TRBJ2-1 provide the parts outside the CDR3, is GAGVSQSPSNKVTEKGKDVELRCDPISGHTALYWYRQSLGQGLEFLIYFQGNSAPDKSGLPSDRFSAERTGGSVSTLTIQRTQQEDSAVYLCASSGAGPSYNEQFFGPGTRLTVL.

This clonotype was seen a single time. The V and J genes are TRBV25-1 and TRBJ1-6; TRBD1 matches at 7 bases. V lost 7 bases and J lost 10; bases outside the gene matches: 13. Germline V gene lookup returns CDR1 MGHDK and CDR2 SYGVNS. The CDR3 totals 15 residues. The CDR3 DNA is TGTGCCAGCACCCAAACGGGAACAGGGGTCTCACCCCTCCACTTT. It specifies CASTQTGTGVSPLHF.